This T cell receptor (beta chain) was recovered during a study of T cells after yellow fever vaccination. Background on the study: With SMART-Seq v4 Ultra Low Input, the fractions containing low cell numbers were prepared.

Germline CDR1 is MDHEN and CDR2 is SYDVKM. The CDR3 runs 12 residues. Whole-study findings and limits: Some clonotypes were seen in both the CD4 and the CD8 compartments. These made up a small share and likely arose from convergent recombination. Most clones from primary vaccination resurfaced after the booster (about 96% CD4, about 91% CD8).

A remark on this clonotype: Its specificity is not known. A much larger clone differs from this one at a single base, so this may be a read error.

TCRdb re-analysed the 5' RACE reads in MiXCR, keeping a single row per CDR3 protein. The sample lists about 130,000 distinct CDR3 sequences; around 6.3% were seen once. The V gene is TRBV28, the J gene TRBJ2-5; D unclear. The TCR was taken from a man aged 25-40 years who received the YFV17D yellow fever vaccine. The sequences come from CD4+ T cells sorted from PBMCs, collected 10 days after the yellow fever booster vaccination. CDR3 region: CAGSLSGETQYF. CDR3 nucleotides: TGTGCCGGCAGTTTGAGTGGGGAGACCCAGTACTTC. The complete variable domain, with remaining parts taken from reference TRBV28 and TRBJ2-5, reads DVKVTQSSRYLVKRTGEKVFLECVQDMDHENMFWYRQDPGLGLRLIYFSYDVKMKEKGDIPEGYSVSREKKERFSLILESASTNQTSMYLCAGSLSGETQYFGPGTRLLVL.